A selection of T cell receptor beta chains follows, all from one sample in a study of CD8 T cells in ankylosing spondylitis. TCRdb itself ran the 5' RACE reads through MiXCR, one entry per CDR3 protein. The sample records 200,000 to 250,000 distinct CDR3 sequences, about 10% being singletons. The specimen was blood, either unsorted or a sorted T cell fraction (not recorded which). These receptors came from a male donor with ankylosing spondylitis or in good health (not recorded which). Each CDR3 is given with its conserved first and last residue.

cdr3_aa: CASRLTSGNNNEQFF
j_call: TRBJ2-1
v_call: TRBV19

cdr3_aa: CVSSQVAGLARQTQYF
j_call: TRBJ2-5
v_call: TRBV3-1

cdr3_aa: CASSMRRDGQVESYEQYF
j_call: TRBJ2-7
v_call: TRBV13

cdr3_aa: CASSFDGNQPQHF
j_call: TRBJ1-5
v_call: TRBV12-3/TRBV12-4

cdr3_aa: CASSLAPVNEQFF
j_call: TRBJ2-1
v_call: TRBV5-1

cdr3_aa: CSVYQGGTEAFF
j_call: TRBJ1-1
v_call: TRBV29-1

cdr3_aa: CASSQYNGGYTF
j_call: TRBJ1-2
v_call: TRBV3-1

cdr3_aa: CATSVGQGPDTQYF
j_call: TRBJ2-3
v_call: TRBV24-1

cdr3_aa: CASKTGASGEQFF
j_call: TRBJ2-1
v_call: TRBV11-3

cdr3_aa: CSVRQGRTEAFF
j_call: TRBJ1-1
v_call: TRBV29-1

cdr3_aa: CASSLHRQDNEQFF
j_call: TRBJ2-1
v_call: TRBV7-2

cdr3_aa: CASSPNAGTDTQYF
j_call: TRBJ2-3
v_call: TRBV5-1

cdr3_aa: CASSGTGGLDEQFF
j_call: TRBJ2-1
v_call: TRBV27

cdr3_aa: CASSLPPTRITDTQYF
j_call: TRBJ2-3
v_call: TRBV28

cdr3_aa: CASSPGTSGRNTQYF
j_call: TRBJ2-3
v_call: TRBV18

cdr3_aa: CSVDFGEGKKLFF
j_call: TRBJ1-4
v_call: TRBV29-1

cdr3_aa: CASSYSIIETQYF
j_call: TRBJ2-5
v_call: TRBV6-5

cdr3_aa: CASSARGGEGSNQPQHF
j_call: TRBJ1-5
v_call: TRBV2

cdr3_aa: CCARTRDRGNNYGYTF
j_call: TRBJ1-2
v_call: TRBV20-1

cdr3_aa: CASSGGTGQWAFF
j_call: TRBJ1-1
v_call: TRBV7-8

cdr3_aa: CASSPLLAGGFPGDWYEQYF
j_call: TRBJ2-7
v_call: TRBV5-1

cdr3_aa: CASSFSLAGGDTGELFF
j_call: TRBJ2-2
v_call: TRBV12-3/TRBV12-4

cdr3_aa: CASSTDGLARDEQFF
j_call: TRBJ2-1
v_call: TRBV13

cdr3_aa: CASSPQHSNTEAFF
j_call: TRBJ1-1
v_call: TRBV5-1

cdr3_aa: CASSVNRMGYEQYF
j_call: TRBJ2-7
v_call: TRBV6-1

cdr3_aa: CASSQDTVRDGYTF
j_call: TRBJ1-2
v_call: TRBV5-1

cdr3_aa: CASSQQGLRGNEQFF
j_call: TRBJ2-1
v_call: TRBV5-1

cdr3_aa: CASSFRGRPSTDTQYF
j_call: TRBJ2-3
v_call: TRBV11-2

cdr3_aa: CASSFRVGQPQHF
j_call: TRBJ1-5
v_call: TRBV7-2

cdr3_aa: CASSLRFLVGGGNEQFF
j_call: TRBJ2-1
v_call: TRBV5-5

cdr3_aa: CSVEVGEQYF
j_call: TRBJ2-7
v_call: TRBV29-1

cdr3_aa: CASSLSGSGEAFF
j_call: TRBJ1-1
v_call: TRBV5-1

cdr3_aa: CASSFSGTGLNTEAFF
j_call: TRBJ1-1
v_call: TRBV9

cdr3_aa: CSARPQASSYNEQFF
j_call: TRBJ2-1
v_call: TRBV20-1

cdr3_aa: CASSPGPWDKNIQYF
j_call: TRBJ2-4
v_call: TRBV3-1

cdr3_aa: CSVAGGGEQYF
j_call: TRBJ2-7
v_call: TRBV29-1

cdr3_aa: CASRDNSYEQYF
j_call: TRBJ2-7
v_call: TRBV27

cdr3_aa: CASSLFDTGELFF
j_call: TRBJ2-2
v_call: TRBV5-1

cdr3_aa: CAISDPSGYTDTQYF
j_call: TRBJ2-3
v_call: TRBV10-3

cdr3_aa: CSVVAGGSYEQYF
j_call: TRBJ2-7
v_call: TRBV29-1

cdr3_aa: CASSAGLYNGYTF
j_call: TRBJ1-2
v_call: TRBV12-3/TRBV12-4

cdr3_aa: CSARDGGDYEQYF
j_call: TRBJ2-7
v_call: TRBV20-1

cdr3_aa: CASLGTSGGSSYNEQFF
j_call: TRBJ2-1
v_call: TRBV6-2/TRBV6-3